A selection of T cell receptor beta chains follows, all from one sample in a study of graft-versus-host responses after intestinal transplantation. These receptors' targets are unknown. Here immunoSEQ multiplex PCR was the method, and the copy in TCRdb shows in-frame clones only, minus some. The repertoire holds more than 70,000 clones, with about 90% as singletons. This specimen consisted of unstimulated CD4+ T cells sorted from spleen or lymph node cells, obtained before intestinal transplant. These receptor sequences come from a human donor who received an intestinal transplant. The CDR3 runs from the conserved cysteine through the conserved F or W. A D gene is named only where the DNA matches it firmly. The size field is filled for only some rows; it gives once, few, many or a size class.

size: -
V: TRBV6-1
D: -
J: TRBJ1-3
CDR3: CASSEAPGSRSSGNTIYF
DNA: TGTGCCAGCAGTGAAGCGCCCGGTTCAAGGAGCTCTGGAAACACCATATATTTT

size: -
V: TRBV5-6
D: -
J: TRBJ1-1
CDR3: CASSLAVEAFF
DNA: TGTGCCAGCAGCTTGGCCGTTGAAGCTTTCTTT

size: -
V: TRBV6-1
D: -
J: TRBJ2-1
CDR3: CASSELPLSGEQFF
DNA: TGTGCCAGCAGTGAATTGCCCCTAAGCGGGGAGCAGTTCTTC

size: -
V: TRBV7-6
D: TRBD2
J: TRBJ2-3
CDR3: CASSLRGGPDTQYF
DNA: TGTGCCAGCAGCTTACGGGGGGGCCCAGATACGCAGTATTTT

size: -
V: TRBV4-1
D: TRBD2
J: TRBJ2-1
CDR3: CASSQEGGGAYNEQFF
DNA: TGCGCCAGCAGCCAAGAGGGCGGGGGGGCTTACAATGAGCAGTTCTTC

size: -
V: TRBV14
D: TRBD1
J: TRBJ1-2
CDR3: CASSLGGQVYGYTF
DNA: TGTGCCAGCAGCCTCGGTGGACAGGTCTATGGCTACACCTTC

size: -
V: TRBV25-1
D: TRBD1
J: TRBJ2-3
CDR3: CASSDAGTGPRGTQYF
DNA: TGTGCCAGCAGTGATGCCGGGACAGGGCCTCGGGGTACGCAGTATTTT

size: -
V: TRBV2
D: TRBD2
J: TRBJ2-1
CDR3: CASKPISGGSYNEQFF
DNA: TGTGCCAGCAAACCGATTAGCGGGGGTTCCTACAATGAGCAGTTCTTC

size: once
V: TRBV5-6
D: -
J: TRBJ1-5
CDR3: CASSSQNNQPQHF
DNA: TGTGCCAGCAGCTCCCAAAACAATCAGCCCCAGCATTTT

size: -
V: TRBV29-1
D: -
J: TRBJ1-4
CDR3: CSVPKTGSDEKLFF
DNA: TGCAGCGTTCCAAAGACAGGATCGGATGAAAAACTGTTTTTT

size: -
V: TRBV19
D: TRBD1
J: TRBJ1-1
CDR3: CASSTTGGTEAFF
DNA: TGTGCCAGTAGTACGACAGGGGGGACTGAAGCTTTCTTT

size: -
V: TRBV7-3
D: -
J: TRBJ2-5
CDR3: CASSLTAAQETQYF
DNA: TGTGCCAGCAGCTTAACGGCGGCTCAAGAGACCCAGTACTTC

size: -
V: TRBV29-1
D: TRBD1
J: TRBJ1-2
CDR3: CSVGSGQGGRGYTF
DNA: TGCAGCGTTGGATCTGGACAGGGCGGCCGTGGCTACACCTTC

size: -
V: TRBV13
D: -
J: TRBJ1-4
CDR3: CASSLTALGEKLFF
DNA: TGTGCCAGCAGCCTTACGGCTCTGGGCGAAAAACTGTTTTTT

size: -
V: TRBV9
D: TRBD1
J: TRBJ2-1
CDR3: CASAGGDRVYNEQFF
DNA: TGTGCCAGCGCTGGGGGGGACAGGGTCTACAATGAGCAGTTCTTC

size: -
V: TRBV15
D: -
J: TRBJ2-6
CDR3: CATSLSGANVLTF
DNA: TGTGCCACCAGTTTATCCGGGGCCAACGTCCTGACTTTC

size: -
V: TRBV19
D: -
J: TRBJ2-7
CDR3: CASSTGIPGEQYF
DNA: TGTGCCAGTAGTACCGGAATACCGGGCGAGCAGTACTTC

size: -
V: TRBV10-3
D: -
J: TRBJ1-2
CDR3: CAINPAGNYGYTF
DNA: TGTGCCATCAACCCGGCGGGGAACTATGGCTACACCTTC

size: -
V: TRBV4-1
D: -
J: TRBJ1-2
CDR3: CASSSPGVNYGYTF
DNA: TGCGCCAGCAGCTCACCCGGGGTTAACTATGGCTACACCTTC

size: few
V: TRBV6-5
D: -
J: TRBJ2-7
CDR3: CASSYSGVSTYEQYF
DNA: TGTGCCAGCAGTTACTCCGGGGTCAGCACCTACGAGCAGTACTTC

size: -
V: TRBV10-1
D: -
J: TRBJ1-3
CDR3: CASSEPWTRGSGNTIYF
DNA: TGCGCCAGCAGTGAGCCATGGACCCGGGGCTCTGGAAACACCATATATTTT

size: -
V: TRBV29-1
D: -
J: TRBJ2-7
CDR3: CSVDWGSEQYF
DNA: TGCAGCGTTGATTGGGGCTCCGAGCAGTACTTC

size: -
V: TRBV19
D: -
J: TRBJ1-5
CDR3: CASSVPSNQPQHF
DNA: TGTGCCAGTAGTGTCCCGAGCAATCAGCCCCAGCATTTT

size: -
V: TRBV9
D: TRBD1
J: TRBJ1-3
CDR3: CASSAVTGAGGNTIYF
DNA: TGTGCCAGCAGCGCTGTGACAGGGGCCGGTGGAAACACCATATATTTT

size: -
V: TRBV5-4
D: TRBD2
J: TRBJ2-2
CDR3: CASSLGSGGHRELFF
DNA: TGTGCCAGCAGCTTGGGTAGCGGGGGCCACCGGGAGCTGTTTTTT

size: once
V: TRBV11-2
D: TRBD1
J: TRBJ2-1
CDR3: CASSFPGQGYEQFF
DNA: TGTGCCAGCAGCTTCCCGGGACAGGGCTATGAGCAGTTCTTC

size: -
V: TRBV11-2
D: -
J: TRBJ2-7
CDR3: CASSLFEEVEQYF
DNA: TGTGCCAGCAGCTTATTCGAGGAAGTCGAGCAGTACTTC

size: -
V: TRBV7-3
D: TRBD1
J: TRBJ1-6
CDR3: CASSWTGNSPLHF
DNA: TGTGCCAGCAGCTGGACAGGGAATTCACCCCTCCACTTT